This entry lists 28 T cell receptor beta chains sequenced from one sample in a study of T cell repertoires in cytomegalovirus infection. MiXCR, applied by TCRdb to the reads, yields one record per CDR3 protein. This sample yields fewer than 900,000 distinct CDR3 sequences, of which almost 30% are seen a single time; about an eighth belongs to the top ten. No cognate antigen is known for these TCRs. Sequencing was performed on cultured CD8+ T cells from PBMCs, taken from culture after CMV antigen stimulation. Receptor source: a human donor in good health (CMV status not recorded). Some clones in this sample may be carry-over from other donors' samples.

This clonotype was found a few times. The rearrangement joins TRBV7-2 to TRBJ1-2; D unclear. Trimming shortened V by 2 bases and J by 4 bases, and 23 bases separated the two germline ends. CDR1 and CDR2 (germline): SGHTA, FQGNSA. This CDR3 has 18 amino acids. This chain's CDR3 is CASSLSPLLYRSSYGYTF. Here the CDR3 DNA reads TGTGCCAGCAGCTTAAGCCCCTTATTGTACCGGTCCTCCTATGGCTACACCTTC.

This clonotype was seen ten or more times. The chain has TRBV4-3 and TRBJ1-2; 8 bases map to TRBD1. The CDR3 contains 13 residues. CDR1 LGHNA and CDR2 YSLEER come from the germline V gene. Losses at the gene ends were 3 bases for V and 5 bases for J; bases not matched to a gene: 2. CDR3 DNA: TGCGCCAGCAGCCACCAGGGGGCTTATGGCTACACCTTC. Protein: CASSHQGAYGYTF.

The J gene is TRBJ2-5, the V gene TRBV5-6; 12 bases fit TRBD2. J gave up 3 bases and V 6 bases, and 18 bases lay outside the gene matches. Germline V gives CDR1 SGHDT, CDR2 YYEEEE. The CDR3 covers 19 residues. The CDR3 loop is CASTGFGALAGGPKETQYF. CDR3 DNA: TGTGCCAGCACGGGATTTGGGGCGCTAGCGGGGGGGCCAAAAGAGACCCAGTACTTC.

This clonotype appeared a single time. V is TRBV7-4 and J is TRBJ2-5; D is perhaps TRBD2 (6 bases). Germline-derived CDR1 and CDR2 are SGHVT and SQSDAQ. The CDR3 loop spans 13 amino acids. V was cut by 11 bases and J by 5 bases, with 18 bases left in between. The CDR3 DNA follows: TGTGCCTTGGGGCGGGACCGACAGGAGACCCAGTACTTC. Its protein product is CALGRDRQETQYF.

The rearrangement links TRBV4-1 to TRBJ2-3; TRBD1 might be the D (6 bases). The V end lost 0 bases, the J end lost 5 bases, and 15 bases lay between the germline ends. Germline loops: CDR1 MGHRA, CDR2 YSYEKL. The CDR3 contains 16 residues. The chain's CDR3 is CASSQDRGGRGDTQYF. The CDR3 nucleotides are TGCGCCAGCAGCCAAGATCGTGGGGGCCGGGGAGATACGCAGTATTTT.

This chain connects TRBV6-1 to TRBJ1-6; no clear D. Per the germline V gene, CDR1 is MNHNS and CDR2 is SASEGT. Trimming pared 1 base from V and 10 bases from J, leaving 8 bases between. The CDR3 spans 13 residues. DNA for the CDR3: TGTGCCAGCAGTGAAGTATTAGGATCACCCCTCCACTTT. Translating gives CASSEVLGSPLHF.

The rearrangement uses TRBV27 and TRBJ2-7, with no clear D. This CDR3 contains 14 residues. V shed 1 base and J shed 0 bases, with 7 bases lying between them. Germline V CDR1 and CDR2: MNHEY, SMNVEV (reference sequence). The CDR3 nucleotides are TGTGCCAGCAGTTTATTCGGCCGCTCCTACGAGCAGTACTTC. It specifies CASSLFGRSYEQYF.

The chain combines TRBV20-1 with TRBJ2-1; 9 nucleotides match TRBD2. Germline V gene data show CDR1 as DFQATT and CDR2 as SNEGSKA (reference sequence). This CDR3 spans 15 amino acids. Losses at the gene ends were 1 base for V and 6 bases for J; bases not matched to a gene: 7. CDR3 loop: CSARGKRGARNEQFF. CDR3 DNA: TGCAGTGCTAGAGGAAAGCGGGGGGCTCGCAATGAGCAGTTCTTC.

This clonotype has a count of ten or more. The rearrangement links TRBV7-8 to TRBJ2-1; 7 bases line up with TRBD2. The CDR3 contains 15 residues. Germline loops: CDR1 SGHVS, CDR2 FQNEAQ. V was pared by 5 bases and J by 2 bases, with 6 bases of the junction left unmatched. The CDR3 nucleotides are TGTGCCAGCAGCCAATCCGGGACTACCTACAATGAGCAGTTCTTC. It yields the protein CASSQSGTTYNEQFF.

The rearrangement joins TRBV2 to TRBJ1-1, with a tentative D call TRBD1 (5 bases). The CDR3 runs to 12 residues. CDR1 and CDR2 (germline): SNHLY, FYNNEI. V lost 7 bases, J lost 6 bases, and 12 bases lay in between. This CDR3 is CASTGETAEAFF. The CDR3 DNA follows: TGTGCCAGCACGGGGGAAACAGCTGAAGCTTTCTTT.

Many counts were recorded for this clonotype. V is TRBV6-2 or TRBV6-3 and J is TRBJ2-5, with 14 bases lining up with TRBD2. The V and J ends lost 6 bases and 4 bases, in that order; junction bases with no gene match: 13. Looked up from germline, CDR1 is MNHEY and CDR2 is SVGEGT. The CDR3 contains 18 residues. CDR3 bases: TGTGCCAGCAGCTCCCGGACTAGCGGGGGGCCCCGGGGAGAGACCCAGTACTTC. This codes for CASSSRTSGGPRGETQYF.

This clonotype has a handful of counts. This chain connects TRBV2 to TRBJ1-1; no clear D gene. In germline, CDR1 is SNHLY, CDR2 FYNNEI. V dropped 2 bases and J dropped 0 bases, with 10 bases sitting between them. The CDR3 loop spans 15 amino acids. The CDR3 bases are TGTGCCAGCAGTGAACAAATGGGGTTGAACACTGAAGCTTTCTTT. It specifies CASSEQMGLNTEAFF.

The V and J genes are TRBV4-3 and TRBJ2-2; D is uncertain. The CDR3 is 16 amino acids. Looked up from germline, CDR1 is LGHNA and CDR2 is YSLEER. Deletions cut 0 bases from V and 5 bases from J, with 13 bases between. The CDR3 loop reads CASSQDRWASTGELFF. The CDR3 coding sequence is TGCGCCAGCAGCCAAGATCGTTGGGCTTCGACCGGGGAGCTGTTTTTT.

This clonotype has a count of ten or more. The chain carries TRBV7-8 and TRBJ1-2; possible D gene TRBD1, 5 bases. Looked up from germline, CDR1 is SGHVS and CDR2 is FQNEAQ. The V gene lost 1 base and the J gene lost 4 bases, with 13 bases spanning the gap. The CDR3 covers 15 residues. This chain's CDR3 is CASSLGQSILYGYTF. The CDR3 coding sequence is TGTGCCAGCAGCTTAGGACAGAGTATTCTCTATGGCTACACCTTC.

The V call is TRBV27, the J call TRBJ1-2; TRBD1 matches 7 bases. The CDR3 is 16 amino acids. Germline assignment: CDR1 MNHEY and CDR2 SMNVEV (reference sequence). Trimming at V came to 1 base and at J to 4 bases, leaving 9 bases not matched to a gene. As DNA, the CDR3 is TGTGCCAGCAGTTTATTGCCTGCAGGGGGTGTCTATGGCTACACCTTC. Its protein is CASSLLPAGGVYGYTF.

This clonotype came up a few times. The V call is TRBV28, the J call TRBJ2-7, with TRBD2 matching over 12 bases. Germline CDR1 reads MDHEN; CDR2 reads SYDVKM. J gave up 6 bases and V 5 bases, and 8 bases lay outside the gene matches. This CDR3 has 15 residues. The CDR3 region is CASSPTSGGRGEQYV. The CDR3 coding sequence is TGTGCCAGCAGTCCGACTAGCGGGGGACGGGGCGAGCAGTACGTC.

The chain has TRBV4-1 and TRBJ1-2; no clear D gene. The CDR3 length is 14 residues. Germline CDR1 and CDR2: MGHRA and YSYEKL. With 3 bases removed from V and 2 bases from J, the gap between germline ends came to 10 bases. In DNA form, the CDR3 reads TGCGCCAGCAGCCAGGCGGACGGGAACTATGGCTACACCTTC. Amino acid sequence: CASSQADGNYGYTF.

In this sample, this clonotype turned up a few times. The genes are TRBV7-9 and TRBJ1-4, with TRBD1 identical over 12 bases. The CDR3 spans 16 residues. Trimming took 0 bases from V and 7 from J; bases not matched to a gene: 3. Germline CDR1 reads SEHNR; CDR2 reads FQNEAQ (reference sequence). The CDR3 region has the DNA TGTGCCAGCAGCTTAGCGGGGACAGGGGGCAGTGAAAAACTGTTTTTT. It yields the protein CASSLAGTGGSEKLFF.

This clonotype was picked up many times. The genes are TRBV7-8 and TRBJ1-4; D call uncertain. Germline V gene lookup returns CDR1 SGHVS and CDR2 FQNEAQ. The ends were cut back, 4 bases at V and 4 bases at J, with 13 bases in the middle. The CDR3 is made up of 15 amino acids. The CDR3 spells CASSSGIESNEKLFF. CDR3 DNA sequence: TGTGCCAGCAGCTCCGGGATCGAGAGTAATGAAAAACTGTTTTTT. The entire variable domain, with the rest obtained from reference TRBV7-8 and TRBJ1-4, is as follows: GAGVSQSPRYKVAKRGQDVALRCDPISGHVSLFWYQQALGQGPEFLTYFQNEAQLDKSGLPSDRFFAERPEGSVSTLKIQRTQQEDSAVYLCASSSGIESNEKLFFGSGTQLSVL.

The rearrangement joins TRBV4-2 to TRBJ2-5; 8 nucleotides agree with TRBD2. CDR3 length equals 16 residues. Unmatched junction bases numbered 11, after V lost 7 bases and J lost 1 base. Germline CDR1 reads LGHNA; CDR2 reads YNFKEQ. CDR3 amino acids: CASNPGGGARQETQYF. CDR3 in DNA: TGTGCCAGCAACCCGGGGGGGGGGGCTCGCCAAGAGACCCAGTACTTC.

The chain combines TRBV7-8 with TRBJ1-6; D remains ambiguous. Germline V lookup: CDR1 SGHVS, CDR2 FQNEAQ. The CDR3 runs 15 residues. V dropped 5 bases and J dropped 7 bases, with 15 bases sitting between them. The DNA of the CDR3 is TGTGCCAGCAGCCTGGATGAGGGTTGGAATTCACCCCTCCACTTT. Protein sequence: CASSLDEGWNSPLHF.

The sample holds a few counts of this clonotype. The chain carries TRBV4-1 and TRBJ1-5; D not resolved. The CDR3 runs 13 residues. Between the trimmed V and J ends, which lost 1 base and 5 bases, there was a span of 6 bases. Germline CDR1 is MGHRA and CDR2 is YSYEKL. This chain's CDR3 is CASSQVLYQPQHF. The CDR3 nucleotides read TGCGCCAGCAGCCAAGTCCTTTATCAGCCCCAGCATTTT.

The V call is TRBV6-2 or TRBV6-3, the J call TRBJ2-7, with unresolved D. Between the trimmed V and J ends, which lost 2 bases and 3 bases, there was a span of 5 bases. CDR1 is MNHEY, CDR2 SVGEGT, per germline. There are 12 residues in the CDR3. DNA of the CDR3: TGTGCCAGCAGTTACGTCGGCTACGAGCAGTACGTC. Translation: CASSYVGYEQYV.

Written as DNA, the CDR3 is TGCGCCAGCAGAGACCCAGGACAGGGTAGTAGGAGCGGTGAAGCTTTCTTT. Its translation: CASRDPGQGSRSGEAFF. The V and J genes are TRBV5-1 and TRBJ1-1; TRBD1 agrees at 8 bases. The V gene end was trimmed by 5 bases and the J gene end by 7 bases; junction bases not matched to a gene: 19. CDR1 and CDR2 (germline): SGHRS, YFSETQ. The CDR3 totals 17 residues.

This clonotype came up many times. The chain joins TRBV7-8 to TRBJ2-4; the match to TRBD1 covers 9 bases. The V gene's germline CDR1 is SGHVS and CDR2 FQNEAQ. J lost 1 base, V lost 5 bases, and 9 bases had no gene match. There are 17 residues in the CDR3. The CDR3 loop is CASSAGQGSWAKNIQYF. The CDR3, as DNA: TGTGCCAGCAGCGCTGGACAGGGGAGTTGGGCCAAAAACATTCAGTACTTC.

The chain combines TRBV5-1 with TRBJ1-2, with D unclear. Trimming took off 0 bases at V and 10 bases at J, with 7 bases between the two ends. Per germline, CDR1 SGHRS and CDR2 YFSETQ. The CDR3 sequence is 11 residues long. The CDR3 is CASSLDGFYTF. The DNA for the CDR3 is TGCGCCAGCAGCTTGGACGGGTTCTACACCTTC.

The rearrangement links TRBV15 to TRBJ2-7, with D possibly TRBD1 on 6 matching bases. This CDR3 has 15 amino acids. Germline loops: CDR1 LNHNV, CDR2 YYDKDF (reference sequence). V lost 0 bases, J lost 6 bases, and 15 bases lay in between. CDR3 amino acids: CATSRDRQVLGEQYV. CDR3 bases: TGTGCCACCAGCAGAGATCGACAGGTCCTCGGCGAGCAGTACGTC.

This clonotype was seen a handful of times. The J gene is TRBJ2-7, the V gene TRBV7-9; no clear D gene. Germline CDR1 is SEHNR and CDR2 is FQNEAQ (reference sequence). The CDR3 extends over 11 amino acids. The germline V and J ends were trimmed by 7 bases and 3 bases, with 7 bases remaining between them. As DNA, the CDR3 is TGTGCCAGCACCACTAACTACGAGCAGTACTTC. Encoded protein: CASTTNYEQYF. The whole variable domain, filled in from reference TRBV7-9 and TRBJ2-7, reads DTGVSQNPRHKITKRGQNVTFRCDPISEHNRLYWYRQTLGQGPEFLTYFQNEAQLEKSRLLSDRFSAERPKGSFSTLEIQRTEQGDSAMYLCASTTNYEQYFGPGTRLTVT.